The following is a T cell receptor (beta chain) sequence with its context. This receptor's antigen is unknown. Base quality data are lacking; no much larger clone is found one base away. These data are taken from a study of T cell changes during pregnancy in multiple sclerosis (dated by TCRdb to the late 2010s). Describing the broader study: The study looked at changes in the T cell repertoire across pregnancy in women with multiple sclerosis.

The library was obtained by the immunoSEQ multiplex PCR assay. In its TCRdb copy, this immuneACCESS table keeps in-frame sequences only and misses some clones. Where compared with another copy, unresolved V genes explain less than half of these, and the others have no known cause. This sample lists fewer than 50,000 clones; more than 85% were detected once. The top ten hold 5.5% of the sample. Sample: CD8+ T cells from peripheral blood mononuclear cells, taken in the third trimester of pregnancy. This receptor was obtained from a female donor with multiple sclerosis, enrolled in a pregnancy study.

The CDR3 amino acid sequence is: CASSPEQGSSYEQYF. The DNA is as follows: TGTGCCAGCAGCCCGGAACAGGGGTCCTCCTACGAGCAGTACTTC. Recombination linked TRBV5-6 to TRBJ2-7; TRBD1 agrees with 7 junctional bases. Compared with germline, V lacks 4 bases and J lacks 0 bases; bases without a gene match: 7. For CDR1 and CDR2, the germline V gene lists SGHDT and YYEEEE. The CDR3, from cysteine to phenylalanine, totals 15 residues. Only the CDR3 portion is preserved as DNA: 45 bases, with reading frame beginning at the first base.